The sequence of this TCR beta chain was determined in a study of T cells expressing NK-cell markers. From its re-call of the 5' RACE reads, TCRdb lists each CDR3 protein once, without DNA. The sample features 550,000 to 600,000 distinct CDR3 sequences, with under 4.5% in its top ten. The sequence came from a man between 18 and 35 years old in good health. The sequenced material came from blood T cells: a sorted CD56 or NKG2C T cell subset, CD4+ or CD8+ T cells, or bulk PBMC T cells (not recorded which).

The chain's CDR3 is CASSYSGLRLLANEQFF. The chain links TRBV6-2 or TRBV6-3 to TRBJ2-1. This CDR3 contains 17 residues. CDR1 MNHEY and CDR2 SVGEGT come from the germline V gene.